This T cell receptor beta chain appears in the sequencing data of a study of shared clonotypes between healthy human individuals. Study background: CD4 naive cells filled three plates per donor, CD4 memory three, CD8 naive two and CD8 memory one. Study observations and caveats: The study drew on few donors, limiting represented genetic and exposure-history diversity. Some clonotypes were shared by all four sorted-subset donors, while others were not shared. The non-shared ones had lower generation probabilities than the shared ones. Clonotype sharing among donors, it was expected, would be affected by sequencing depth.

The naive CD8 subset, CD45RO-negative cells positively selected for CCR7, excluded terminally differentiated effector memory CD45RA+ cells. Clones were read by immunoSEQ multiplex PCR, and TCRdb kept only the in-frame ones, dropping some. The repertoire consists of roughly 590,000 clones, with around 95% occurring once and the leading ten covering less than 0.13%. A note on this clone: The target antigen is unknown.

There are 14 residues in the CDR3. After removal of 4 bases from V and 5 bases from J, the junction contained 5 bases not matched to a gene. Germline V gene lookup returns CDR1 MGHRA and CDR2 YSYEKL. The sequence came from a woman aged 25 to 39 in good health. The J gene is TRBJ2-5, the V gene TRBV4-1; 9 positions match TRBD2. What was sequenced was naive CD8+ T cells sorted from blood. The CDR3 sequence: CASSLMTSGETQYF. The CDR3 DNA sequence: TGCGCCAGCAGCCTAATGACTAGCGGTGAGACCCAGTACTTC.